The clone carrying this TCR beta chain appeared a single time. This sample was taken from a study of blood T cell repertoires in COVID-19. Study-wide background: Samples taken during acute and convalescent COVID-19 were collected in the United States, Italy and Spain.

V lost 1 base and J 1 base, leaving 7 bases between the germline ends. The CDR3 runs 15 residues. In germline, CDR1 is SGHVS, CDR2 FQNEAQ. This table comes from immunoSEQ multiplex PCR, and its TCRdb copy is limited to in-frame clones, with some not included. The sample lists under 150,000 clones; over 80% were seen once. This clonotype originated in a man aged 50-59 years with active COVID-19. The chain carries TRBV7-8 and TRBJ2-2; unclear D gene. The sample taken for sequencing was peripheral blood. CDR3 residues: CASSLVGGNTGELFF. CDR3 in DNA: TGTGCCAGCAGCTTAGTAGGCGGGAACACCGGGGAGCTGTTTTTT.